This paragraph covers one T cell receptor beta chain sequence. Its target is unknown. This specimen belongs to a study of T cell responses to AZD1222 COVID-19 vaccine. Broader study findings: CD4 TCRs associated with vaccination spanned spike, dominating at 160-218 and 743-854. Donors in the cohort were predominantly white British and more often female, and clonal diversity was possibly underestimated. Compared with day 0, the breadth and depth of the Spike-specific TCR repertoire rose significantly after two doses of AZD1222.

From germline, CDR1 is LNHDA and CDR2 SQIVND (reference sequence). V shed 6 bases and J 3 bases; nucleotides not matched to a gene: 8. CDR3 length equals 15 residues. Repertoires were generated with immunoSEQ multiplex PCR, while TCRdb's copy carries only in-frame clones and drops some. Found here are 130,000 or so clones, roughly 90% of them singletons; the top ten hold 2.5% to 3.5%. This sample comprised peripheral blood, obtained on day 0 of AZD1222 vaccination. The chain recombines TRBV19 with TRBJ1-2; TRBD1 matches 9 bases. The sequence derives from an adult in good health. The CDR3 protein is CASRTTGGADYGYTF. The CDR3, as DNA: TGTGCCAGTAGAACAACAGGGGGCGCAGACTATGGCTACACCTTC.